The clone carrying this T cell receptor beta chain was seen repeatedly, ten times or more. Its cognate antigen is unknown. Preparation of the TCRbeta library involved a method that used unique molecular identifiers. In TCRdb, the PCR reads were re-called with MiXCR into one record per CDR3 protein. In the table there are fewer than 350,000 distinct CDR3 sequences, roughly a tenth of which are singletons. The CDR3 is 11 amino acids. CDR1 is SGHRS, CDR2 YFSETQ, per germline. Trimming cost V 1 base and J 6 bases, with 1 base left between them. This entry belongs to a study of T-cell reconstitution after alpha-beta-depleted transplantation in children. Findings and caveats of the study: After transplant, at about two months, alpha-beta T cells were reportedly derived from several hundred expanded graft clones. Newly generated T cells supplied most T-cell counts and diversity one year post-transplant.

Sequenced material: PBMCs, taken before TCRalphabeta/CD19-depleted stem cell transplant. The rearrangement uses TRBV5-1 and TRBJ2-2, with unresolved D. The sequence derives from a boy under two years old with acute myeloid leukemia, due to receive a stem cell transplant. The DNA for the CDR3 is TGCGCCAGCAGCTTGTCCGGGGAGCTGTTTTTT. Its protein product is CASSLSGELFF.